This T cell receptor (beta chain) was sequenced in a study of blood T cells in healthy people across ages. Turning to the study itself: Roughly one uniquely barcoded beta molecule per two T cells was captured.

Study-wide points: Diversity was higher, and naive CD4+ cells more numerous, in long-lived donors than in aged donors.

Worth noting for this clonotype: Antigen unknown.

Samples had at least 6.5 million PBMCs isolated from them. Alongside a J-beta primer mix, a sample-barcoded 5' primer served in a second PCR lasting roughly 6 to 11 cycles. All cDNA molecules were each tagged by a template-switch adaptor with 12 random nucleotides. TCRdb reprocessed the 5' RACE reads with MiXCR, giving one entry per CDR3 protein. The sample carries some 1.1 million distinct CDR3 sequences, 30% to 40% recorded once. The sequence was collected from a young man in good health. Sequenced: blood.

The CDR3: CSARLSDSGETQYF. The CDR3 nucleotides are TGCAGTGCTAGATTGTCCGACTCTGGAGAGACCCAGTACTTC. V and J are TRBV20-1 and TRBJ2-5; the D is unclear. Trimming took 2 bases from V and 4 from J, leaving 14 bases between them. CDR1 is DFQATT and CDR2 is SNEGSKA in the germline V gene (reference sequence). This CDR3 comprises 14 residues.